The next 14 T cell receptor beta chains were all read from a single sample in a study of monozygotic twins with cystic fibrosis. TCRdb's table, derived via immunoSEQ multiplex PCR, lists solely in-frame clones and lacks some. The data show over 20,000 clones, with less than 95% seen just once and approximately 0.3% held by the top ten. The material sequenced was blood. Receptor source: a girl aged 2 to 10 with cystic fibrosis.

This clone was picked up one time. The V gene is TRBV5-6, the J gene TRBJ1-5, with unresolved D. V was cut by 2 bases and J by 4 bases, with 13 bases left in between. Germline V lookup: CDR1 SGHDT, CDR2 YYEEEE. CDR3 length equals 15 residues. The DNA for the CDR3 is TGTGCCAGCAGCTTTGAGGGAATGGGTAATCAGCCCCAGCATTTT. This encodes CASSFEGMGNQPQHF.

The rearrangement uses TRBV7-8 and TRBJ1-1, with unresolved D. V lost 5 bases and J lost 2, with 12 bases in between. The germline V gene has CDR1 SGHVS and CDR2 FQNEAQ. The CDR3 has 14 amino acids. The CDR3 nucleotides are TGTGCCAGCAGCACCCAGGATTTTAACACTGAAGCTTTCTTT. It translates to CASSTQDFNTEAFF.

CDR3 sequence: CASSLQGQGYEQYF. The DNA for the CDR3 is TGTGCCAGTAGTCTACAGGGGCAAGGCTACGAGCAGTACTTC. The chain links TRBV19 to TRBJ2-7, with 7 bases fitting TRBD1. The CDR3 has 14 amino acids. The V segment lost 5 bases and the J segment 3 bases; nucleotides outside the gene matches: 7. Germline lookup yields CDR1 LNHDA and CDR2 SQIVND (reference sequence). Supplemented by reference TRBV19 and TRBJ2-7, the full variable domain reads DGGITQSPKYLFRKEGQNVTLSCEQNLNHDAMYWYRQDPGQGLRLIYYSQIVNDFQKGDIAEGYSVSREKKESFPLTVTSAQKNPTAFYLCASSLQGQGYEQYFGPGTRLTVT.

This chain uses TRBV7-2 with TRBJ1-3; 11 bases agree with TRBD1. The V and J ends lost 4 bases and 5 bases, in that order; junction bases with no gene match: 4. Germline CDR1 reads SGHTA; CDR2 reads FQGNSA. The CDR3 runs to 15 residues. CDR3 sequence (DNA): TGTGCCAGCAGCTCAGGGACAGGGGGTAGAAACACCATATATTTT. Protein sequence: CASSSGTGGRNTIYF.

The gene calls are TRBV5-6 and TRBJ2-7, with D unresolved. CDR1 SGHDT and CDR2 YYEEEE come from the germline V gene. Trimming removed 4 bases from V and 0 bases from J, with 17 bases in between. The CDR3 loop spans 16 amino acids. The CDR3 region is CASSRRPGPISYEQYF. As DNA, the CDR3 is TGTGCCAGCAGCCGACGGCCAGGACCTATCTCCTACGAGCAGTACTTC.

Only one count was recorded for this clone. The chain links TRBV9 to TRBJ1-1, with D hard to call. Trimming removed 2 bases from V and 6 bases from J, with 14 bases in between. The CDR3 extends over 14 amino acids. Germline CDR1 and CDR2: SGDLS and YYNGEE. The CDR3 sequence is CASSVQLGTAEAFF. The CDR3 bases are TGTGCCAGCAGCGTTCAACTGGGTACGGCTGAAGCTTTCTTT.

The chain joins TRBV9 to TRBJ1-3; D uncertain. Germline V gene data show CDR1 as SGDLS and CDR2 as YYNGEE. The V end was cut by 2 bases, the J end by 0 bases, with 6 bases between. The CDR3 spans 14 residues. CDR3 amino acids: CASSVSSSGNTIYF. The CDR3 DNA reads as TGTGCCAGCAGCGTGAGTAGCTCTGGAAACACCATATATTTT.

This rearrangement joins TRBV6-5 to TRBJ2-1, with 10 bases matching TRBD2. V lost 6 bases, J lost 4 bases, and 3 bases stayed unmatched. The germline V gene encodes CDR1 MNHEY and CDR2 SVGAGI. There are 14 residues in the CDR3. CDR3 bases: TGTGCCAGCAGCGTAGCGGGGGGTTACAATGAGCAGTTCTTC. Protein: CASSVAGGYNEQFF.

The V call is TRBV2, the J call TRBJ2-7; perhaps D is TRBD1 or TRBD2 (5 bases each). Per the germline V gene, CDR1 is SNHLY and CDR2 is FYNNEI. With 6 bases removed from V and 1 base from J, the gap between germline ends came to 10 bases. This CDR3 spans 13 amino acids. This CDR3 reads CASRQRGSYEQYF. In DNA, the CDR3 is TGTGCCAGCAGACAGAGGGGTTCCTACGAGCAGTACTTC.

The chain carries TRBV27 and TRBJ2-7; TRBD2 matches 9 bases. The junction had 6 bases not matched to a gene; V was cut back by 3 bases and J by 3 bases. The CDR3 is made up of 15 amino acids. The V gene's germline CDR1 is MNHEY and CDR2 SMNVEV (reference sequence). In DNA, the CDR3 is TGTGCCAGCAGTTTCTTGGGACTAGCAAGCTACGAGCAGTACTTC. It codes for CASSFLGLASYEQYF.

This clone occurred a few times. The chain has TRBV21-1 and TRBJ1-2; the DNA was not used to check the table's D call, TRBD1. TRBV21-1 is recorded as a pseudogene. This CDR3 spans 16 amino acids. The chain's CDR3 is CASSKRRRGQGWGYTF. The CDR3 DNA follows: TGTGCCAGCAGCAAAAGAAGGAGGGGACAGGGTTGGGGCTACACCTTC.

This chain uses TRBV5-1 with TRBJ2-7, with D unresolved. The CDR3 spans 12 residues. Trimming pared 1 base from V and 0 bases from J, leaving 2 bases between. Germline V CDR1 and CDR2: SGHRS, YFSETQ. In DNA form, the CDR3 reads TGCGCCAGCAGCTTGAGCTCCTACGAGCAGTACTTC. Translating it yields CASSLSSYEQYF.

This clone was counted only a few times. The chain joins TRBV28 to TRBJ1-1, with unresolved D. The germline V and J ends were trimmed by 6 bases and 2 bases, with 4 bases remaining between them. Germline V lookup: CDR1 MDHEN, CDR2 SYDVKM. The length of the CDR3 is 11 residues. The CDR3 DNA reads as TGTGCCAGCAGCACAAACACTGAAGCTTTCTTT. Translated, it gives CASSTNTEAFF.

This sequence joins TRBV5-6 and TRBJ1-2; D not resolved. From germline, CDR1 is SGHDT and CDR2 YYEEEE. Between the trimmed V and J ends, which lost 0 bases and 14 bases, there was a span of 14 bases. The CDR3 is made up of 12 amino acids. The CDR3 loop reads CASSLGREDLTF. DNA for the CDR3: TGTGCCAGCAGCTTGGGCCGGGAAGACCTTACCTTC. Full variable domain (outside the CDR3, taken from reference TRBV5-6 and TRBJ1-2): DAGVTQSPTHLIKTRGQQVTLRCSPKSGHDTVSWYQQALGQGPQFIFQYYEEEERQRGNFPDRFSGHQFPNYSSELNVNALLLGDSALYLCASSLGREDLTFGSGTRLTVV.